This TCR beta chain was identified in a study of T cell repertoires in cytomegalovirus infection. Overall study context: HLA-C-restricted CMV epitopes, recently identified, and well-studied HLA-B-restricted ones were used by the study. Both CMV infection and a matching HLA type were indicated by public TCR beta signatures. Study results and limitations: Summed frequency of shared TCR beta families picked out CMV carriers who also had the relevant HLA. In two of eight donors, the top clonotype was HLA-C-restricted CMV-specific.

TCRdb reprocessed the reads with MiXCR, giving one entry per CDR3 protein. The sample lists approximately 590,000 distinct CDR3 sequences, 40% occurring once. This clonotype was seen a few times. What it binds is unknown. With V trimmed by 3 bases and J by 10 bases, 6 bases remained unmatched. The length of the CDR3 is 14 residues. The TCR comes from a human donor in good health (CMV status not recorded). Some clones in this sample may be carry-over from other donors' samples. This sequence joins TRBV12-3 or TRBV12-4 and TRBJ1-6; 7 positions agree with TRBD1. Here the sequenced sample was cultured PBMCs, taken from culture after CMV antigen stimulation. CDR3 nucleotides: TGTGCCAGCAGTTTCACAGGGGAGGAATCACCCCTCCACTTT. Translating gives CASSFTGEESPLHF.